The 8 T cell receptor beta chains below all came from one sample that was sequenced in a study of T cells in localized non-small cell lung cancer. Method: immunoSEQ multiplex PCR; TCRdb's copy keeps in-frame clones and lacks some. The sample contains approximately 25,000 clones, about 92% of which appear only once. The specimen comprised peripheral blood, sampled before any cancer treatment. The receptors come from a woman aged 35 to 69 with stage I lung adenocarcinoma.

This chain links TRBV15 with TRBJ2-7; 7 nucleotides match TRBD2. Germline assignment: CDR1 LNHNV and CDR2 YYDKDF (reference sequence). Unmatched junction bases numbered 10, after V lost 3 bases and J lost 2 bases. The CDR3 extends over 16 amino acids. CDR3 sequence (DNA): TGTGCCACCAGCAGGCCTCCGGGACTAATTACCTACGAGCAGTACTTC. Its translation is CATSRPPGLITYEQYF.

The chain joins TRBV7-2 to TRBJ2-6; D remains ambiguous. Trimming removed 1 base from V and 1 base from J, with 8 bases in between. The CDR3 is made up of 16 amino acids. CDR1 is SGHTA, CDR2 FQGNSA, per germline. This CDR3 reads CASSLVHTSGANVLTF. The CDR3 nucleotides are TGTGCCAGCAGCTTAGTCCATACGTCTGGGGCCAACGTCCTGACTTTC.

This chain links TRBV7-9 with TRBJ1-1, with D possibly TRBD1 on 5 matching bases. V was clipped by 6 bases and J by 6 bases, with 23 bases between them. The CDR3 contains 16 residues. Germline CDR1 SEHNR, CDR2 FQNEAQ (reference sequence). For the CDR3, the DNA is TGTGCCAGCAGGCCCAACTTACAGGAAGTCGGACCTGAAGCTTTCTTT. Protein sequence: CASRPNLQEVGPEAFF.

V is TRBV18 and J is TRBJ2-1; 9 bases are shared with TRBD1. This CDR3 spans 16 amino acids. The germline gives CDR1 KGHSH, CDR2 LQKENI. Trimming cost V 3 bases and J 4 bases; bases outside gene matches: 7. CDR3 sequence reads: CASSPTGTGSYNEQFF. The CDR3 nucleotides read TGTGCCAGCTCACCCACCGGGACAGGGTCATACAATGAGCAGTTCTTC.

The chain is built from TRBV5-1 and TRBJ2-2, with TRBD2 matching 14 bases. Germline V gene data show CDR1 as SGHRS and CDR2 as YFSETQ. The CDR3 is 16 residues long. With 5 bases clipped from V and 0 bases from J, the junction kept 0 bases outside the gene matches. The CDR3 spells CASRGLAGANTGELFF. CDR3 coding DNA: TGCGCCAGCAGGGGACTAGCGGGAGCGAACACCGGGGAGCTGTTTTTT.

The J gene is TRBJ1-5, the V gene TRBV19, with 7 bases that match TRBD1. CDR3 length: 15 amino acids. V lost 6 bases, J lost 1 base, and 6 bases stayed unmatched. Germline CDR1 LNHDA, CDR2 SQIVND (reference sequence). As DNA, the CDR3 is TGTGCCAGTAGAGAAACGGGACAGAGCAATCAGCCCCAGCATTTT. It specifies CASRETGQSNQPQHF.

J is TRBJ2-2 and V is TRBV18; D gene unclear. Germline assignment: CDR1 KGHSH and CDR2 LQKENI. The V end lost 6 bases, the J end lost 4 bases, and 6 bases lay between the germline ends. This CDR3 region has 12 residues. The chain's CDR3 is CASSPTTGELFF. The CDR3 region has the DNA TGTGCCAGCTCCCCAACCACCGGGGAGCTGTTTTTT.

The V gene is TRBV19, the J gene TRBJ2-1; D is undetermined. V shed 2 bases and J shed 7 bases, with 15 bases lying between them. The germline V gene has CDR1 LNHDA and CDR2 SQIVND (reference sequence). The CDR3 consists of 15 residues. The DNA of the CDR3 is TGTGCCAGTAGTATACGTCAGACCCGAGGAAATGAGCAGTTCTTC. This translates into CASSIRQTRGNEQFF.